This T cell receptor beta chain originates from a study of blood T cell repertoires in COVID-19. Background on the study: From T cells, B-cell-depleted T cells, or PBMCs came the material, which was cDNA or gDNA.

Under the authors' procedure: Reference gene primer amplification gave estimated nucleated cell counts. This table comes from immunoSEQ multiplex PCR, and its TCRdb copy is limited to in-frame clones, with some not included. V, J and clone size derive from that table, while D and trimming were established from the DNA sequence. The sample holds about 110,000 clones, around 64% seen once. CDR1 is SGHTA, CDR2 FQGTGA, per germline. The CDR3 spans 14 residues. The V end lost 8 bases, the J end lost 5 bases, and 18 bases lay between the germline ends. The TCR originated in a woman aged 40 to 50 with acute or convalescent COVID-19. The V gene is TRBV7-3, the J gene TRBJ2-5; D possibly corresponds to TRBD1 (6 bases). The sample comprised peripheral blood. The CDR3 coding sequence is TGTGCCAGCCGCACGGCAGGGGCGCGTGAGACCCAGTACTTC. This translates into CASRTAGARETQYF. Drawing the rest from reference TRBV7-3 and TRBJ2-5, the complete variable domain is GAGVSQTPSNKVTEKGKYVELRCDPISGHTALYWYRQSLGQGPEFLIYFQGTGAADDSGLPNDRFFAVRPEGSVSTLKIQRTERGDSAVYLCASRTAGARETQYFGPGTRLLVL.